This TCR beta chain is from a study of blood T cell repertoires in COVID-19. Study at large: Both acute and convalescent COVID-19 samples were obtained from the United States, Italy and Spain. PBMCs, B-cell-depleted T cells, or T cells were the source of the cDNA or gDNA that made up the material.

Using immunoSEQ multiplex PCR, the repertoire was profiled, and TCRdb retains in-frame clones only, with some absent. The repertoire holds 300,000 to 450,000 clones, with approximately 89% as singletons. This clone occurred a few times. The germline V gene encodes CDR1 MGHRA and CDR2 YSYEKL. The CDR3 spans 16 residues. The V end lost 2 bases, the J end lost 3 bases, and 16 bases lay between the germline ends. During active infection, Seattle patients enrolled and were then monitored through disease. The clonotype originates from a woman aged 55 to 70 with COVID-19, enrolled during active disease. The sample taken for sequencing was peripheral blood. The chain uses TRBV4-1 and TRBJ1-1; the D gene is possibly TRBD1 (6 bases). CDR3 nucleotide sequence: TGCGCCAGCAGCCAACCGATGACAGGTCGATACACTGAAGCTTTCTTT. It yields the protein CASSQPMTGRYTEAFF.